This entry lists 27 T cell receptor beta chains sequenced from one sample in a study of OX40 agonist ivuxolimab in advanced cancers. Clones were sequenced by immunoSEQ multiplex PCR, and TCRdb holds only the in-frame ones, with some missing. This table has approximately 76,000 clones, 70% to 90% appearing once. The sequencing here drew on CD4+ or CD8+ T cells sorted from blood, taken in a trial of the OX40 agonist ivuxolimab. Receptors were obtained from an adult with an advanced solid tumor such as melanoma, head and neck, liver or kidney cancer.

The count of this clone is one. This sequence joins TRBV19 and TRBJ2-2, with 9 bases identical to TRBD1. V lost 6 bases to trimming and J lost 4 bases; unmatched junction nucleotides: 6. CDR1 and CDR2 from the germline V gene are LNHDA and SQIVND (reference sequence). The CDR3 loop spans 15 amino acids. Written as DNA, the CDR3 is TGTGCCAGTAGCCTGGGACAGGGAAGCACCGGGGAGCTGTTTTTT. Amino acid sequence: CASSLGQGSTGELFF.

The chain recombines TRBV4-1 with TRBJ1-1; a possible D gene is TRBD1 (5 bases). Germline V CDR1 and CDR2: MGHRA, YSYEKL. V gave up 0 bases and J gave up 0 bases, with 8 bases separating them. The CDR3 has 15 residues. The CDR3 reads CASSQEGHMNTEAFF. Written as DNA, the CDR3 is TGCGCCAGCAGCCAAGAGGGGCATATGAACACTGAAGCTTTCTTT.

This chain connects TRBV4-1 to TRBJ2-3; D might be TRBD1 or TRBD2, each matching 6 bases. CDR3 length: 16 residues. Germline CDR1 reads MGHRA; CDR2 reads YSYEKL. Trimming left V 4 bases short and J 2 bases short, with 16 bases between. CDR3 in DNA: TGCGCCAGCAGCCTTCTGCCGGGGGCCGTCACAGATACGCAGTATTTT. Translating it yields CASSLLPGAVTDTQYF.

This clone was observed a single time. The chain combines TRBV19 with TRBJ2-7, with a tentative D call TRBD2 (7 bases). The V gene lost 3 bases and the J gene lost 3 bases, with 21 bases spanning the gap. The CDR3 is 17 amino acids. Germline values: CDR1 LNHDA, CDR2 SQIVND (reference sequence). The CDR3 nucleotides are TGTGCCAGTAGTATGAGGGGGGGACATGGAGGCTTCTACGAGCAGTACTTC. It codes for CASSMRGGHGGFYEQYF.

The rearrangement links TRBV7-8 to TRBJ2-7; 9 nucleotides align to TRBD1. The V gene's germline CDR1 is SGHVS and CDR2 FQNEAQ. This CDR3 contains 16 residues. With 1 base clipped from V and 6 bases from J, the junction kept 10 bases outside the gene matches. In nucleotides, the CDR3 is TGTGCCAGCAGCTTAGGCGGGACAGGGCAAATCTTCGAGCAGTACTTC. Its protein is CASSLGGTGQIFEQYF.

This clone has just one count. The gene calls are TRBV6-5 and TRBJ2-2, with TRBD1 as a possible D gene (5 bases). Germline assignment: CDR1 MNHEY and CDR2 SVGAGI. This CDR3 has 16 residues. Deletions cut 0 bases from V and 7 bases from J, with 15 bases between. The DNA for the CDR3 is TGTGCCAGCAGTTACTCGACTGGGGCAGGGAACGGGGAGCTGTTTTTT. Its protein product is CASSYSTGAGNGELFF.

This clone was recorded only once. The chain uses TRBV10-3 and TRBJ1-3; D gene uncertain. Trimming removed 7 bases at V and 3 bases at J, with 10 bases between. The CDR3 extends over 13 amino acids. CDR1 is ENHRY and CDR2 is SYGVKD in the germline V gene. The CDR3 region is CAITLGVGNTIYF. DNA of the CDR3: TGTGCCATCACCTTAGGAGTTGGAAACACCATATATTTT.

CDR3 residues: CASSHPVGQGAKNIQYF. The CDR3, as DNA: TGCGCCAGCAGCCACCCCGTGGGACAAGGAGCCAAAAACATTCAGTACTTC. This chain connects TRBV4-1 to TRBJ2-4; perhaps TRBD1 as D (6 bases). CDR3 length: 17 amino acids. Trimming removed 3 bases from V and 0 bases from J, with 15 bases in between. Per germline, CDR1 MGHRA and CDR2 YSYEKL.

V and J are TRBV7-2 and TRBJ2-2, with 14 bases lining up with TRBD2. The CDR3 is 16 residues long. From germline, CDR1 is SGHTA and CDR2 FQGNSA. Germline trimming cut 5 bases from V and 7 bases from J; bases unmatched to any gene: 6. The CDR3 sequence is CASSGLAGGFVGELFF. The CDR3 DNA sequence: TGTGCCAGCAGCGGACTAGCGGGGGGCTTTGTCGGGGAGCTGTTTTTT.

The V and J genes are TRBV5-6 and TRBJ1-2, with D unclear. The germline V gene encodes CDR1 SGHDT and CDR2 YYEEEE. The CDR3 totals 15 residues. V was clipped by 0 bases and J by 3 bases, with 12 bases between them. The CDR3 loop is CASSLDTRAYYGYTF. The CDR3 nucleotides are TGTGCCAGCAGCTTGGACACACGGGCCTACTATGGCTACACCTTC.

J is TRBJ1-2 and V is TRBV9; 7 bases fit TRBD1. With 3 bases clipped from V and 0 bases from J, the junction kept 8 bases outside the gene matches. Germline-derived CDR1 and CDR2 are SGDLS and YYNGEE. The CDR3 has 16 residues. CDR3 residues: CASSAQDRRANYGYTF. The CDR3 nucleotides read TGTGCCAGCAGCGCTCAGGACAGGAGAGCTAACTATGGCTACACCTTC. Full variable domain (missing parts from reference TRBV9 and TRBJ1-2): DSGVTQTPKHLITATGQRVTLRCSPRSGDLSVYWYQQSLDQGLQFLIQYYNGEERAKGNILERFSAQQFPDLHSELNLSSLELGDSALYFCASSAQDRRANYGYTFGSGTRLTVV.

The genes are TRBV9 and TRBJ2-1; the D gene is possibly TRBD2 (7 bases). Trimming pared 3 bases from V and 10 bases from J, leaving 20 bases between. The length of the CDR3 is 15 residues. Germline V gene sequence: CDR1 SGDLS, CDR2 YYNGEE. The CDR3 DNA is TGTGCCAGCAGCGCCCCCGGGGGGCGGGCGCGAGAGCAGTTCTTC. It codes for CASSAPGGRAREQFF. The variable domain in full, with the rest retrieved from reference TRBV9 and TRBJ2-1, is DSGVTQTPKHLITATGQRVTLRCSPRSGDLSVYWYQQSLDQGLQFLIQYYNGEERAKGNILERFSAQQFPDLHSELNLSSLELGDSALYFCASSAPGGRAREQFFGPGTRLTVL.

J is TRBJ2-3 and V is TRBV11-3; D not resolved. Trimming took off 1 base at V and 0 bases at J, with 5 bases between the two ends. CDR3 length: 14 amino acids. The V gene's germline CDR1 is SGHNT and CDR2 YENEEA. The DNA for the CDR3 is TGTGCCAGCAGCTTAGGGGCTAGCACAGATACGCAGTATTTT. Translation gives CASSLGASTDTQYF.

The chain couples TRBV7-2 to TRBJ2-1, with D tentatively TRBD2 (5 bases). CDR3 length: 13 amino acids. The germline gives CDR1 SGHTA, CDR2 FQGNSA. V was shortened by 1 base and J by 9 bases, with 10 bases between the two germline ends. CDR3 protein: CASSLERSGEQFF. The CDR3 DNA sequence: TGTGCCAGCAGCTTAGAGCGGAGCGGTGAGCAGTTCTTC.

This clone was found a few times. V is TRBV5-1 and J is TRBJ1-2; no definite D call. With 4 bases removed from V and 5 bases from J, the gap between germline ends came to 21 bases. CDR3 length equals 16 residues. Germline assignment: CDR1 SGHRS and CDR2 YFSETQ. CDR3 nucleotide sequence: TGCGCCAGCAGCGTTAGCTCCACTGGACTTCTTTATGGCTACACCTTC. Translated: CASSVSSTGLLYGYTF.

This clone was picked up one time. This sample includes further DNA sequences coding for the same CDR3. The chain employs TRBV9 and TRBJ2-2; D remains unclear. The germline CDR1 and CDR2 sequences are SGDLS and YYNGEE. V shed 0 bases and J shed 6 bases, with 3 bases lying between them. The CDR3 has 12 amino acids. In nucleotides, the CDR3 is TGTGCCAGCAGCGTAGTCGCCGGGGAGCTGTTTTTT. This encodes CASSVVAGELFF. The full variable domain, with the rest looked up from reference TRBV9 and TRBJ2-2, is DSGVTQTPKHLITATGQRVTLRCSPRSGDLSVYWYQQSLDQGLQFLIQYYNGEERAKGNILERFSAQQFPDLHSELNLSSLELGDSALYFCASSVVAGELFFGEGSRLTVL.

This sequence joins TRBV18 and TRBJ2-3, with a possible D match to TRBD1 (5 bases). This CDR3 region has 14 residues. Trimming removed 2 bases at V and 4 bases at J, with 10 bases between. Germline loops: CDR1 KGHSH, CDR2 LQKENI. This CDR3 reads CASSPSQGSDTQYF. The CDR3 DNA follows: TGTGCCAGCTCACCAAGTCAGGGTTCAGATACGCAGTATTTT. Based on the CDR3 plus reference TRBV18 and TRBJ2-3, the full variable domain is NAGVMQNPRHLVRRRGQEARLRCSPMKGHSHVYWYRQLPEEGLKFMVYLQKENIIDESGMPKERFSAEFPKEGPSILRIQQVVRGDSAAYFCASSPSQGSDTQYFGPGTRLTVL.

This sequence joins TRBV29-1 and TRBJ2-7; D is unresolved. Germline V CDR1 and CDR2: SQVTM, ANQGSEA. The CDR3 is made up of 11 amino acids. V shed 0 bases and J shed 4 bases, with 4 bases lying between them. The CDR3 sequence: CSVEERYEQYF. CDR3 nucleotides: TGCAGCGTTGAAGAACGGTACGAGCAGTACTTC.

This clone was seen just once. The V call is TRBV10-1, the J call TRBJ2-7; a possible D gene is TRBD1 (5 bases). CDR3 size: 13 residues. Germline-derived CDR1 and CDR2 are WNHNN and SYGVQD (reference sequence). With 5 bases removed from V and 3 bases from J, the gap between germline ends came to 11 bases. The chain's CDR3 is CASSLDQGYEQYF. CDR3 DNA: TGCGCCAGCAGTCTCGACCAGGGCTACGAGCAGTACTTC.

CDR3 sequence reads: CASSFGRIFSTDTQYF. CDR3 nucleotide sequence: TGTGCCAGCAGCTTCGGACGGATCTTTAGCACAGATACGCAGTATTTT. V is TRBV5-6 and J is TRBJ2-3; D is uncertain. CDR3 length: 16 amino acids. The V end was cut by 2 bases, the J end by 0 bases, with 13 bases between. Germline CDR1 and CDR2: SGHDT and YYEEEE.

This chain's CDR3 is CASSQPNGETQYF. Here the CDR3 DNA reads TGTGCCAGCAGTCAACCCAACGGGGAGACCCAGTACTTC. V usage is TRBV11-2 and J usage is TRBJ2-5, with D uncertain. The CDR3 loop spans 13 amino acids. CDR1 is SGHAT, CDR2 FQNNGV, per germline. Trimming took off 6 bases at V and 5 bases at J, with 13 bases between the two ends. The full variable domain, completed using reference TRBV11-2 and TRBJ2-5, is EAGVAQSPRYKIIEKRQSVAFWCNPISGHATLYWYQQILGQGPKLLIQFQNNGVVDDSQLPKDRFSAERLKGVDSTLKIQPAKLEDSAVYLCASSQPNGETQYFGPGTRLLVL.

The gene calls are TRBV6-6 and TRBJ1-5, with TRBD1 matching 10 bases. Germline CDR1 is MNHNY and CDR2 is SVGAGI (reference sequence). The CDR3 is made up of 13 amino acids. The ends lost 6 bases at V and 5 bases at J; junction bases unmatched: 1. DNA for the CDR3: TGTGCCAGCAGAGGGACAGGGGATCAGCCCCAGCATTTT. As protein: CASRGTGDQPQHF.

The chain joins TRBV6-5 to TRBJ1-4, with D unresolved. This CDR3 has 13 residues. Looked up from germline, CDR1 is MNHEY and CDR2 is SVGAGI. Trimming removed 0 bases from V and 11 bases from J, with 10 bases in between. CDR3 protein: CASSYSTGRKLFF. The CDR3 coding sequence is TGTGCCAGCAGTTACTCGACCGGTAGGAAACTGTTTTTT.

This chain links TRBV18 with TRBJ1-2; no reliable D call. Germline CDR1 is KGHSH and CDR2 is LQKENI. This CDR3 comprises 13 residues. Trimming pared 1 base from V and 10 bases from J, leaving 13 bases between. Here the CDR3 DNA reads TGTGCCAGCTCACCACGAGACACGCGCGACTACACCTTC. Translating it yields CASSPRDTRDYTF.

The gene calls are TRBV5-6 and TRBJ2-3; the match to TRBD2 covers 11 bases. Per germline, CDR1 SGHDT and CDR2 YYEEEE. V trimming: 0 bases; J trimming: 9 bases; junction bases outside the gene matches: 6. The length of the CDR3 is 15 residues. This chain's CDR3 is CASSLGLAGRWTQYF. For the CDR3, the DNA is TGTGCCAGCAGCTTGGGACTAGCGGGGCGGTGGACGCAGTATTTT.

The chain combines TRBV29-1 with TRBJ2-7, with D hard to call. The germline V and J ends were trimmed by 7 bases and 1 base, with 14 bases remaining between them. This CDR3 has 13 amino acids. Germline CDR1 reads SQVTM; CDR2 reads ANQGSEA. The CDR3 sequence is CSDVWSDSYEQYF. CDR3 DNA: TGCAGCGACGTATGGAGTGATTCCTACGAGCAGTACTTC.

The rearrangement joins TRBV30 to TRBJ1-2; D remains unclear. This CDR3 spans 11 amino acids. V was trimmed by 5 bases and J by 0 bases, leaving 4 bases between them. Germline V gene lookup returns CDR1 GTSNPN and CDR2 SVGIG (reference sequence). CDR3 coding DNA: TGTGCCTGGCTTGCTAACTATGGCTACACCTTC. Its translation is CAWLANYGYTF.